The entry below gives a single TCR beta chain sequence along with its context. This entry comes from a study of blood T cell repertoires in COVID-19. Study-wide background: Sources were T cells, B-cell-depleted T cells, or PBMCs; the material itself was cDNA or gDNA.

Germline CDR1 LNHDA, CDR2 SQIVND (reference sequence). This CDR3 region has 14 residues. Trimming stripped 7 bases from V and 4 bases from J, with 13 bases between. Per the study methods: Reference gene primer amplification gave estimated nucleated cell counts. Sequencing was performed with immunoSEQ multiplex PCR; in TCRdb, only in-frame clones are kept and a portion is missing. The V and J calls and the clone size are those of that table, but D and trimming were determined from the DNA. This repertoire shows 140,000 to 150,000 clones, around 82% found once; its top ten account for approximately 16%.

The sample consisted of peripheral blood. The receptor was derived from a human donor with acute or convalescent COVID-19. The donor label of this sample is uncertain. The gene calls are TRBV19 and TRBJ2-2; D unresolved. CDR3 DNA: TGTGCCAGTATCCTCAGACACCCCACCGGGGAGCTGTTTTTT. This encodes CASILRHPTGELFF.